The source of this T cell receptor (beta chain) is a study of post-analysis software for immune sequencing data. About the research overall: The disease courses covered relapsing-remitting, secondary progressive and progressive-relapsing multiple sclerosis.

Germline-derived CDR1 and CDR2 are SGHDN and FVKESK. The CDR3 contains 14 residues. Trimming removed 6 bases at V and 9 bases at J, with 20 bases between. Unique molecular identifiers tagged the TCR beta cDNA libraries. Using its own MiXCR run on the PCR reads, TCRdb lists one record per CDR3 protein. The table lists about 540,000 distinct CDR3 sequences, 30% to 40% of them singletons. Broader study findings: Five or six TRBV segments were significantly more frequent in patients than in controls. TRBV5-6, TRBV5-1 and TRBV20-1 were among these segments.

Regarding this clonotype: Its antigen remains unidentified.

This TCR came from a girl younger than 18 with multiple sclerosis. The sample taken for sequencing was blood. The V call is TRBV14, the J call TRBJ2-5; maybe TRBD2 (5 bases). The CDR3 sequence: CASRPSGGNGAQYF. The CDR3 DNA follows: TGTGCCAGCAGACCGTCGGGCGGCAACGGGGCCCAGTACTTC.